These 14 T cell receptor beta chains came from one sample sequenced in a study of CD8+CD57+ T cells in acquired aplastic anemia (dated by TCRdb to 2016 to 2019). The reads were generated on an Illumina HiSeq 2000. Profiling of TCR beta VDJ combinations and CDR3 sequences used genomic DNA as the template. In-frame beta chains were kept once TCRdb had trimmed the public reads at Q25 with fastp and called clones with MiXCR. Each record represents a unique CDR3 protein, reported with the most common genes and DNA among its rows. The sample profile shows around 150,000 distinct CDR3 sequences; around 40% of them were found once. Jointly, the top ten make up 1.1% of the sample. Material for sequencing was sorted CD4+, CD8+, or CD8+CD57+ T cells (not recorded which) from PBMCs. These TCRs come from a human donor in good health.

The chain couples TRBV10-2 to TRBJ2-2; 8 bases agree with TRBD1. Per the germline V gene, CDR1 is WSHSY and CDR2 is SAAADI. Trimming removed 4 bases from V and 3 bases from J; junction bases left unmatched: 4. This CDR3 comprises 15 residues. The CDR3 sequence: CASSVARGHTGELFF. The CDR3 DNA reads TGCGCCAGCAGTGTTGCCAGGGGGCACACCGGGGAGCTGTTTTTT.

This clonotype has at least ten counts. V usage is TRBV19 and J usage is TRBJ1-1, with D hard to call. The CDR3 is made up of 14 amino acids. Germline lookup yields CDR1 LNHDA and CDR2 SQIVND (reference sequence). Trimming cost V 4 bases and J 3 bases, with 12 bases left between them. Written as DNA, the CDR3 is TGTGCCAGTAGTACCCAAATGACCTACACTGAAGCTTTCTTT. It codes for CASSTQMTYTEAFF.

The genes are TRBV2 and TRBJ1-2; 9 nucleotides agree with TRBD1. The CDR3 spans 14 residues. V lost 6 bases, J lost 11 bases, and 13 bases stayed unmatched. Germline V gives CDR1 SNHLY, CDR2 FYNNEI. CDR3 nucleotides: TGTGCCAGCAGCAACGACAGGGGGTTTTACGGTTACACCTTC. Its protein is CASSNDRGFYGYTF.

This clonotype was picked up many times. This chain joins TRBV11-2 and TRBJ1-3; no reliable D call. The CDR3 is 16 residues long. Trimming removed 3 bases from V and 6 bases from J, with 18 bases in between. Germline V CDR1 and CDR2: SGHAT, FQNNGV. The DNA for the CDR3 is TGTGCCAGCAGCTTTATGAACGCCGAGCCGTTAAACACCATATATTTT. Its protein is CASSFMNAEPLNTIYF. Full variable domain (remainder filled in from reference TRBV11-2 and TRBJ1-3): EAGVAQSPRYKIIEKRQSVAFWCNPISGHATLYWYQQILGQGPKLLIQFQNNGVVDDSQLPKDRFSAERLKGVDSTLKIQPAKLEDSAVYLCASSFMNAEPLNTIYFGEGSWLTVV.

This clonotype was counted between two and nine times. The V call is TRBV19, the J call TRBJ2-3, with 8 bases aligning to TRBD1. Germline V gene sequence: CDR1 LNHDA, CDR2 SQIVND (reference sequence). Trimming removed 9 bases from V and 1 base from J; junction bases left unmatched: 3. This CDR3 contains 13 residues. CDR3 region: CASGQGGTDTQYF. CDR3 DNA sequence: TGTGCCAGCGGACAGGGCGGCACAGATACGCAGTATTTT.

This clonotype appeared many times. The V gene is TRBV5-1, the J gene TRBJ2-7; 7 bases agree with TRBD1. The CDR3 loop spans 14 amino acids. Germline assignment: CDR1 SGHRS and CDR2 YFSETQ. J gave up 3 bases and V 5 bases, and 8 bases lay outside the gene matches. The CDR3 here is CASSHRQGFYEQYF. The CDR3 DNA follows: TGCGCCAGCAGTCATCGACAGGGCTTCTACGAGCAGTACTTC. Combining the CDR3 with reference TRBV5-1 and TRBJ2-7 gives the whole variable domain KAGVTQTPRYLIKTRGQQVTLSCSPISGHRSVSWYQQTPGQGLQFLFEYFSETQRNKGNFPGRFSGRQFSNSRSEMNVSTLELGDSALYLCASSHRQGFYEQYFGPGTRLTVT.

V and J are TRBV10-3 and TRBJ2-7; D is perhaps TRBD1 (7 bases). The CDR3 sequence is 14 residues long. Germline V gives CDR1 ENHRY, CDR2 SYGVKD. The germline V and J ends were trimmed by 6 bases and 7 bases, with 19 bases remaining between them. The CDR3 DNA follows: TGTGCCATCAGACAGGGGCGAGTTGCGGGGGAGCAGTACTTC. Protein: CAIRQGRVAGEQYF.

This chain connects TRBV2 to TRBJ2-2; D gene uncertain. The CDR3 totals 14 residues. V was trimmed by 4 bases and J by 5 bases, leaving 11 bases between them. The germline CDR1 and CDR2 sequences are SNHLY and FYNNEI. This CDR3 is CASSGRVQTGELFF. CDR3 coding DNA: TGTGCCAGCAGTGGTAGGGTGCAGACCGGGGAGCTGTTTTTT.

This clonotype was observed a few times. V is TRBV15 and J is TRBJ2-7; D unresolved. This CDR3 is 15 amino acids long. The V gene's germline CDR1 is LNHNV and CDR2 YYDKDF (reference sequence). Trimming shortened V by 3 bases and J by 5 bases, and 17 bases separated the two germline ends. Written as DNA, the CDR3 is TGTGCCACCAGCAGGGATACTTCTATTGGGGACGAGCAGTACTTC. Protein: CATSRDTSIGDEQYF.

This chain uses TRBV7-6 with TRBJ2-7, with 9 bases aligning to TRBD1. CDR1 and CDR2 from the germline V gene are SGHVS and FNYEAQ. V gave up 5 bases and J gave up 5 bases; unmatched junction bases: 7. The CDR3 loop spans 14 amino acids. The CDR3 nucleotides are TGTGCCAGCAGCCTGACAGGGGGATTTGACGAGCAGTACTTC. As protein: CASSLTGGFDEQYF.

The chain links TRBV18 to TRBJ2-5; D gene ambiguous. V was shortened by 1 base and J by 2 bases, with 11 bases between the two germline ends. Per the germline V gene, CDR1 is KGHSH and CDR2 is LQKENI. The CDR3 sequence is 15 residues long. CDR3 amino acids: CASSPLIGFQETQYF. CDR3 nucleotides: TGTGCCAGCTCACCACTAATCGGGTTTCAAGAGACCCAGTACTTC.

The gene calls are TRBV7-9 and TRBJ2-7, with D maybe TRBD1 (8 bases). Between the trimmed V and J ends, which lost 11 bases and 3 bases, there was a span of 14 bases. The CDR3 covers 12 residues. Germline lookup yields CDR1 SEHNR and CDR2 FQNEAQ (reference sequence). In nucleotides, the CDR3 is TGTGCCGTCCACAGGGGGGGCTACGAGCAGTACTTC. Translation: CAVHRGGYEQYF.

This clonotype was observed many times. V usage is TRBV2 and J usage is TRBJ2-6; D is possibly TRBD1 (5 bases). Trimming took off 6 bases at V and 2 bases at J, with 11 bases between the two ends. CDR3 length: 15 residues. The germline CDR1 and CDR2 sequences are SNHLY and FYNNEI. The CDR3 DNA is TGTGCCAGCAGATATCAGGGTACTGGGGCCAACGTCCTGACTTTC. Amino acids: CASRYQGTGANVLTF.

This clonotype occurred many times. V and J are TRBV6-2 or TRBV6-3 and TRBJ2-7, with D perhaps TRBD2 (6 bases). The germline gives CDR1 MNHEY, CDR2 SVGEGT. The CDR3 loop spans 13 amino acids. Between the trimmed V and J ends, which lost 8 bases and 4 bases, there was a span of 15 bases. CDR3: CASYLAGSYEQYF. CDR3 in DNA: TGTGCCAGCTACTTGGCGGGAAGTTACGAGCAGTACTTC.